Shown below are 10 T cell receptor beta chains from a single sample sequenced in a study of blood T cell repertoires in COVID-19. Profiled with immunoSEQ multiplex PCR; TCRdb holds only in-frame clones, not every one. The data hold roughly 220,000 clones, with less than 90% observed a single time. The sequenced sample consisted of peripheral blood. The receptors originated from a woman aged 60 to 75 who had recovered from COVID-19.

This clone has a handful of counts. V and J are TRBV3-1 (or the pseudogene TRBV3-2) and TRBJ2-5; D is perhaps TRBD1 (6 bases). The CDR3 length is 15 residues. The ends were cut back, 5 bases at V and 2 bases at J, with 15 bases in the middle. Germline V CDR1 and CDR2: LGHDT, YNNKEL (reference sequence). The CDR3 bases are TGTGCCAGCAGCGATCTTACGGACAGTCAAGAGACCCAGTACTTC. Amino acid sequence: CASSDLTDSQETQYF.

This clone has just one count. The chain recombines TRBV12-5 with TRBJ2-1; 8 bases match TRBD1. V was pared by 6 bases and J by 2 bases, with 3 bases of the junction left unmatched. Germline lookup yields CDR1 LGHNT and CDR2 FRNRAP. The CDR3 consists of 14 residues. The CDR3 nucleotides are TGTGCTAGTGGGTCGGGACAGGCCTACAATGAGCAGTTCTTC. This gives the protein CASGSGQAYNEQFF.

The CDR3 DNA sequence: TGTGCCAGCAGACCGAAATATAGCGGGGGAAGCACAGATACGCAGTATTTT. It is translated as CASRPKYSGGSTDTQYF. The gene calls are TRBV11-2 and TRBJ2-3; 9 nucleotides match TRBD2. Trimming removed 6 bases from V and 0 bases from J; junction bases left unmatched: 10. CDR1 and CDR2 (germline): SGHAT, FQNNGV. There are 17 residues in the CDR3.

The chain links TRBV11-2 to TRBJ2-5, with 10 nucleotides matching TRBD1. The V gene end was trimmed by 5 bases and the J gene end by 4 bases; junction bases not matched to a gene: 7. The CDR3 is 15 amino acids. CDR1 and CDR2 from the germline V gene are SGHAT and FQNNGV. The CDR3 sequence: CASSPRDRGLETQYF. The CDR3 DNA reads as TGTGCCAGCAGCCCTCGGGACAGGGGATTAGAGACCCAGTACTTC.

The rearrangement uses TRBV4-1 and TRBJ2-1; D is unclear. V dropped 0 bases and J dropped 9 bases, with 9 bases sitting between them. Germline V gene sequence: CDR1 MGHRA, CDR2 YSYEKL. The CDR3 has 13 residues. The CDR3 here is CASSQEFSREQFF. CDR3 bases: TGCGCCAGCAGCCAAGAATTTTCCCGTGAGCAGTTCTTC.

The V and J genes are TRBV5-1 and TRBJ2-3; D possibly corresponds to TRBD1 (5 bases). The CDR3 consists of 14 residues. CDR1 and CDR2 (germline): SGHRS, YFSETQ. V lost 3 bases and J lost 0, with 8 bases in between. In DNA form, the CDR3 reads TGCGCCAGCAGCTCAGGGTTTAGCACAGATACGCAGTATTTT. Translated: CASSSGFSTDTQYF.

The V call is TRBV6-5, the J call TRBJ1-2, with TRBD1 as a possible D gene (5 bases). The length of the CDR3 is 14 residues. V was pared by 1 base and J by 8 bases, with 14 bases between. Per the germline V gene, CDR1 is MNHEY and CDR2 is SVGAGI. The CDR3 spells CASSYWGGERGYTF. As DNA, the CDR3 is TGTGCCAGCAGTTACTGGGGGGGGGAGAGAGGCTACACCTTC.

The genes are TRBV6-4 and TRBJ2-3; 8 positions match TRBD1. V gave up 10 bases and J gave up 0 bases; unmatched junction bases: 9. The germline V gene has CDR1 MRHNA and CDR2 SNTAGT. The CDR3 has 15 amino acids. In DNA form, the CDR3 reads TGTGCCACCCAGGACAGGGCCTTTAGCACAGATACGCAGTATTTT. Amino acids: CATQDRAFSTDTQYF.

The chain uses TRBV5-1 and TRBJ1-6, with 7 bases that match TRBD1. Trimming cost V 0 bases and J 7 bases; bases outside gene matches: 10. Germline V gene data show CDR1 as SGHRS and CDR2 as YFSETQ. This CDR3 has 17 amino acids. The CDR3 DNA reads as TGCGCCAGCAGCTTGGGGACCTTGGGACAGCCAAATTCACCCCTCCACTTT. Its protein product is CASSLGTLGQPNSPLHF.

The chain employs TRBV5-1 and TRBJ2-5; D remains ambiguous. The CDR3 runs to 15 residues. V dropped 2 bases and J dropped 2 bases, with 13 bases sitting between them. The germline V gene encodes CDR1 SGHRS and CDR2 YFSETQ. The CDR3 protein is CASSLAMAWQETQYF. The DNA of the CDR3 is TGCGCCAGCAGCTTAGCGATGGCCTGGCAAGAGACCCAGTACTTC. Together with reference TRBV5-1 and TRBJ2-5, the CDR3 gives the full variable domain: KAGVTQTPRYLIKTRGQQVTLSCSPISGHRSVSWYQQTPGQGLQFLFEYFSETQRNKGNFPGRFSGRQFSNSRSEMNVSTLELGDSALYLCASSLAMAWQETQYFGPGTRLLVL.